This T cell receptor (beta chain) was recorded in a study of control samples from healthy donors and cancer patients (dated by TCRdb to 2018 to 2021). CDR1 SGHTA and CDR2 FQGTGA were looked up in the germline V gene. The CDR3 runs 16 amino acids, cysteine and phenylalanine included. The read is trimmed to its CDR3 DNA, 48 bases read in frame from base 1. V is trimmed back by 0 bases and J by 4 bases, and the junction contains 6 bases that no gene match accounts for. About this clone: This clone's antigen is unknown. Per-base quality was not reported, and no clone a single base away is much larger than it.

To prepare the library, the immunoSEQ multiplex PCR assay was applied. As stored in TCRdb, this immuneACCESS dataset retains in-frame rearrangements with V and J assigned. A fraction of the clones does not appear; measured against another copy, unresolved V genes explain less than half of the discrepancy, and the remainder lacks a known reason. The sample includes fewer than 500,000 clones, with around 90% observed a single time. The ten largest account for around 6.8% of the sample. Sequencing was done on a sample of PBMCs. This TCR was sampled from a man in his forties with head and neck cancer. The rearrangement combines TRBV7-3 with TRBJ2-3, with TRBD1 identical over 8 junction bases. The nucleotide sequence reads TGTGCCAGCAGCTTAACCGGGACAGGAGCTGCAGATACGCAGTATTTT. This gives the protein CASSLTGTGAADTQYF.